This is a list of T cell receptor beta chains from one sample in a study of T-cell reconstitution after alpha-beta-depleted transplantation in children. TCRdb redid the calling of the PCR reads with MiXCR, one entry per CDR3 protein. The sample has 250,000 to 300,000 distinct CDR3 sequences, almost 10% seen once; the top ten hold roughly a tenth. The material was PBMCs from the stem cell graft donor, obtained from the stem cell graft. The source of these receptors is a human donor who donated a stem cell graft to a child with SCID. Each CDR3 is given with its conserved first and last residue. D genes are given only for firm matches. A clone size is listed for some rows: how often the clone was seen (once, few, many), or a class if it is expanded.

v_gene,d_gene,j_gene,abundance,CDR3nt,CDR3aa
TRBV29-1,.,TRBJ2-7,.,TGCAGCGTCAATAGGGGGGACGGGTACGAGCAGTACTTC,CSVNRGDGYEQYF
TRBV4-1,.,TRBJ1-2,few,TGCGCCAGCAGCCATTACGATGGTGGCTACACCTTC,CASSHYDGGYTF
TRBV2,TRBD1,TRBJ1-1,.,TGTGCCAACGAGGGGGCGAGGGCTTTCTTT,CANEGARAFF
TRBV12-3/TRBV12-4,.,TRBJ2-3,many,TGTGCCAGCGTGGGATTTTCCGGGTCGGCAGATACGCAGTATTTT,CASVGFSGSADTQYF
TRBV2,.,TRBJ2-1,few,TGTGCCAGCAGTGGGGGGTTAAATGAGCAGTTCTTC,CASSGGLNEQFF
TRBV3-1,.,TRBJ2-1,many,TGTGCCAGCAGCCAAGGACAGTACCTTAATGAGCAGTTCTTC,CASSQGQYLNEQFF
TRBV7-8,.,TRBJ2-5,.,TGTGCCAGCAGCCGTCGGGGGGCGGCCCAGTACTTC,CASSRRGAAQYF
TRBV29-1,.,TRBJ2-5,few,TGCAGCGTTGAAGGGGTAGCCGAGACCCAGTACTTC,CSVEGVAETQYF
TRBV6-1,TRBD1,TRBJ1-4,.,TGTGCCAGCAGCCGGACAGGGTTAGGCGAAAAACTGTTTTTT,CASSRTGLGEKLFF
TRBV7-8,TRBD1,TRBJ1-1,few,TGTGCCAGCAGCCCAGGGGCAGGGGGCACTGAAGCTTTCTTT,CASSPGAGGTEAFF
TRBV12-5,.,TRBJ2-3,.,TGTGCTAGTGGTCCACCCTTAGACGGTACGCAGTATTTT,CASGPPLDGTQYF
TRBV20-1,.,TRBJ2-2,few,TGCAGTGCTAGAGATCTCTTGAACACCGGGGAGCTGTTTTTT,CSARDLLNTGELFF
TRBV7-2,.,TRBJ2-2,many,TGTGCCAGCAGCTTAGGACCGAACAGGGAGCTGTTTTTT,CASSLGPNRELFF
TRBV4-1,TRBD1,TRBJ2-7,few,TGCGCCAGCAGCCACTTAGGGGGACAGGGCAACTACGAGCAGTACTTC,CASSHLGGQGNYEQYF
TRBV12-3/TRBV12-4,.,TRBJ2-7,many,TGTGCCAGCAGACTCCAGGAGACGGACGAGCAGTACTTC,CASRLQETDEQYF
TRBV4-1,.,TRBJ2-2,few,TGCGCCAGCAGCCATAGCCGGGGGCCATGGGAGCTGTTTTTT,CASSHSRGPWELFF